Listed below are T cell receptor beta chains from one sample, sequenced in a study of vaccination and CD4 T cells after COVID-19. Their recognized antigens are unknown. A single record per CDR3 protein comes from TCRdb applying MiXCR to the PCR reads. Of approximately 22,000 distinct CDR3 sequences detected, around 39% appear once; the ten largest clones hold roughly 9.9%. This sample comprised CD4+ T cells from blood, cultured in vitro, obtained about 7 months after SARS-CoV-2 vaccination. All receptors derive from a human donor who had recovered from COVID-19. Both conserved end residues are part of each CDR3. D genes are given only for firm matches. Clone size, where shown, is once, few, many, or a class for clones that have expanded.

clone size	CDR3 length	V gene	D gene	J gene	CDR3 DNA	CDR3 protein
.	12	TRBV28	.	TRBJ1-2	TGTGCCAGCAGTTTACAGGGCTATGGCTACACCTTC	CASSLQGYGYTF
.	11	TRBV6-1	.	TRBJ1-5	TGTGCCAGCAGGGCCGGGGGATCCCAGCATTTT	CASRAGGSQHF
few	16	TRBV24-1	.	TRBJ1-5	TGTGCCACCAGTGATTTTGACAGGCGCGGCAATCAGCCCCAGCATTTT	CATSDFDRRGNQPQHF
few	13	TRBV7-2	.	TRBJ2-1	TGTGCCAGCGGGCCTAGAGGCTACAATGAGCAGTTCTTC	CASGPRGYNEQFF
few	16	TRBV20-1	TRBD2	TRBJ2-7	TGCAGTGCTAGGACTAGCGGGAACGGCGGCCGCTACGAGCAGTACTTC	CSARTSGNGGRYEQYF
few	11	TRBV7-9	.	TRBJ2-5	TGTGCCAGCACCCTTAGAGAGACCCATTACTTC	CASTLRETHYF
medium-sized	13	TRBV6-1	.	TRBJ2-5	TGTGCCAGCAGTCGGGCTGCTCGGGAGACCCAGTACTTC	CASSRAARETQYF
.	15	TRBV7-6	TRBD2	TRBJ2-1	TGTGCCAGCAGAGGGCGGGGGGACTCCTACAATGAGCAGTTCTTC	CASRGRGDSYNEQFF
.	12	TRBV2	.	TRBJ2-5	TGTGCCAGCCAGGTTAATCAAGAGACCCAGTACTTC	CASQVNQETQYF
.	14	TRBV6-1	TRBD1	TRBJ2-1	TGTGCCAGCAGTACCGGGACAGCCTCCCATGAGCAGTTCTTC	CASSTGTASHEQFF
.	16	TRBV7-8	.	TRBJ2-2	TGTGCCAGCAGCTTAGGGGGAGGGGGCGCCGTTGGGGAGCTGTTTTTT	CASSLGGGGAVGELFF
.	14	TRBV10-3	TRBD2	TRBJ2-7	TGTGCCATCATGGCCGCTAGCGGCTCCTACGAGCAGTACTTC	CAIMAASGSYEQYF
.	13	TRBV4-1	.	TRBJ2-1	TGCGCCAGCAGCCGGGCAAACCGCTATGAGCAGTTCTTC	CASSRANRYEQFF
.	15	TRBV20-1	.	TRBJ2-1	TGCAGTGCTAGAGTTGGGCTAGTCTGGGACAATGAGCAGTTCTTC	CSARVGLVWDNEQFF
.	14	TRBV6-1	TRBD2	TRBJ2-7	TGTGCCAGCAGAATAGCGGGAGGGGTCTACGAGCAGTACTTC	CASRIAGGVYEQYF
.	16	TRBV24-1	TRBD1	TRBJ1-1	TGTGCCACCACAGCACTGACAGGGGGCATGAACACTGAAGCTTTCTTT	CATTALTGGMNTEAFF
.	14	TRBV9	TRBD2	TRBJ2-7	TGTGCCAGCAGCGTGACTAGCGTATCCTACGAGCAGTACTTC	CASSVTSVSYEQYF